This is a list of T cell receptor beta chains from one sample in a study of T cells after yellow fever vaccination. TCRdb re-called the 5' RACE reads with MiXCR, one entry per CDR3 protein. The sample holds a few hundred thousand distinct CDR3 sequences, around 8.1% seen once. Specimen: PBMCs, collected roughly seven weeks after the first yellow fever vaccination. These receptors were obtained from a young man who received the YFV17D yellow fever vaccine. Each CDR3 is given with its conserved first and last residue. D genes are given only for firm matches. Rows may omit the clone size; those that give it use once, few, many or a size class.

TRBD2	TRBV27	few	TRBJ2-3	CASRRVAGYTDTQYF	TGTGCCAGCAGGAGGGTAGCGGGGTACACAGATACGCAGTATTTT
NA	TRBV7-2	many	TRBJ1-2	CASSLDAGFGYGYTF	TGTGCCAGCAGCTTAGATGCGGGATTCGGCTATGGCTACACCTTC
NA	TRBV6-5	many	TRBJ2-5	CASSYERQTPFQYF	TGTGCCAGCAGTTACGAAAGACAGACCCCGTTCCAGTACTTC
NA	TRBV7-6	NA	TRBJ1-6	CASSQYVSDTNSPLHF	TGTGCCAGCAGCCAATACGTAAGCGACACCAATTCACCCCTCCACTTT
NA	TRBV4-2	NA	TRBJ1-2	CASSPGADNYGYTF	TGTGCCAGCAGCCCGGGGGCAGACAACTATGGCTACACCTTC
TRBD1	TRBV19	few	TRBJ1-4	CASRHGTANEKLFF	TGTGCCAGTAGGCACGGGACAGCGAATGAAAAACTGTTTTTT
NA	TRBV7-8	few	TRBJ1-1	CASSLAREHLNTEAFF	TGTGCCAGCAGCTTAGCGCGGGAACACCTCAACACTGAAGCTTTCTTT
NA	TRBV20-1	few	TRBJ2-2	CSARGTGELFF	TGCAGTGCTAGGGGGACCGGGGAGCTGTTTTTT
TRBD1	TRBV29-1	few	TRBJ2-3	CSVGEPGQGRTDTQYF	TGCAGCGTCGGCGAACCGGGACAGGGTAGAACAGATACGCAGTATTTT
NA	TRBV6-2/TRBV6-3	few	TRBJ2-1	CASSFIIGHEQFF	TGTGCCAGCAGTTTCATTATAGGCCATGAGCAGTTCTTC
NA	TRBV6-5	few	TRBJ2-5	CASSYSTRETQYF	TGTGCCAGCAGTTACTCAACCCGAGAGACCCAGTACTTC
NA	TRBV30	few	TRBJ1-6	CAWSRRVGTYNSPLHF	TGTGCCTGGAGTCGCCGGGTGGGGACCTATAATTCACCCCTCCACTTT
NA	TRBV12-3/TRBV12-4	NA	TRBJ1-2	CASSLVGARQGDGYAF	TGTGCCAGCAGTTTAGTGGGTGCACGGCAGGGAGACGGCTACGCCTTC
TRBD2	TRBV4-1	NA	TRBJ2-5	CASSVSGGAVETQYF	TGCGCCAGCAGCGTAAGCGGGGGGGCCGTTGAGACCCAGTACTTC
TRBD1	TRBV5-1	many	TRBJ1-2	CASSPGQGDGYTF	TGCGCCAGCAGCCCGGGACAGGGCGATGGCTACACCTTC
NA	TRBV7-2	NA	TRBJ1-1	CASSPGGNRPQSRAFF	TGTGCCAGCAGCCCAGGAGGAAACCGCCCCCAAAGTCGGGCTTTCTTT
TRBD2	TRBV6-2/TRBV6-3	NA	TRBJ2-1	CASSYRASGGPSDEQFF	TGTGCCAGCAGTTACCGGGCTAGCGGGGGGCCTTCGGATGAGCAGTTCTTC
NA	TRBV20-1	NA	TRBJ1-1	CSARDVQGNTEAFF	TGCAGTGCTAGAGATGTCCAGGGGAACACTGAAGCTTTCTTT
NA	TRBV5-4	few	TRBJ2-1	CASSLTQVTYNEQFF	TGTGCCAGCAGCTTGACACAGGTCACCTACAATGAGCAGTTCTTC
TRBD2	TRBV7-2	NA	TRBJ2-3	CASSPGGGNTQYF	TGTGCCAGCAGTCCTGGGGGGGGGAATACGCAGTATTTT
NA	TRBV7-2	NA	TRBJ2-5	CASRMGETQYF	TGTGCCAGCAGGATGGGGGAGACCCAGTACTTC
NA	TRBV3-1	few	TRBJ2-5	CASSQDALQETQYF	TGTGCCAGCAGCCAAGACGCTCTCCAAGAGACCCAGTACTTC
NA	TRBV11-2	many	TRBJ1-6	CASSLRSGVSPLHF	TGTGCCAGCAGCTTGAGGTCCGGGGTCTCACCCCTCCACTTT
TRBD1	TRBV7-9	NA	TRBJ2-7	CASSSISGTGALEQYF	TGTGCCAGCAGCTCGATATCCGGGACAGGGGCGCTTGAGCAGTACTTC
NA	TRBV30	NA	TRBJ1-2	CAWSVGPYGYTF	TGTGCCTGGAGTGTAGGGCCCTATGGCTACACCTTC
NA	TRBV29-1	few	TRBJ1-1	CSANKNTEAFF	TGCAGCGCAAACAAGAACACTGAAGCTTTCTTT
NA	TRBV28	NA	TRBJ2-3	CASSSGAPDTQYF	TGTGCCAGCAGTTCGGGGGCCCCAGATACGCAGTATTTT
NA	TRBV27	many	TRBJ2-2	CASSLSAGELFF	TGTGCCAGCAGCTTGAGCGCCGGGGAGCTGTTTTTT
NA	TRBV12-3/TRBV12-4	many	TRBJ2-7	CASRSGSSYEQYF	TGTGCCAGCAGATCGGGGAGCTCCTACGAGCAGTACTTC
NA	TRBV12-5	NA	TRBJ1-5	CASGLEGGRGQPQHF	TGTGCTAGTGGTTTGGAAGGCGGGAGAGGACAGCCCCAGCATTTT